This T cell receptor beta chain was captured by sequencing in a study of graft-versus-host responses after intestinal transplantation (dated by TCRdb to about 2021). A note on the overall study: Recipients received multivisceral, liver-intestinal, or isolated intestinal transplants. Every recipient was given anti-thymocyte globulin induction, then maintenance tacrolimus and steroids for roughly 3 years. A peak of at least 4% donor T cells among recipient peripheral blood mononuclear cells was the definition used for donor T cell macrochimerism. Rather than going through the commercial service, samples from a few later patients were sequenced in-house on an Illumina MiSeq and processed with MiXCR. After intestinal transplantation, graft-versus-host and host-versus-graft alloreactive T cell clones in the graft, circulation and bone marrow were tracked using bulk TCR-beta CDR3 sequencing. Of the 20 to 25 intestinal transplant recipients enrolled in the cohort, one of whom was a retransplant, 3 patients without pretransplant specimens were excluded. Alloreactive clones were identified by sequencing pre-transplant mixed lymphocyte reaction products and comparing them with unstimulated pre-transplant donor and recipient T cells.

Deletion took 2 bases off V and 6 bases off J, with a span of 11 bases between the germline ends. The CDR1 and CDR2 encoded by the germline V gene are MNHNS and SASEGT. Counted from cysteine to phenylalanine, this CDR3 has 13 amino acids. Only CDR3 DNA remains: 39 bases, in frame from the first base. The label giving this sample's time point can be read as: cells obtained before transplantation from donor or recipient. CD3+CD4+ and CD3+CD8+ populations were FACS-sorted from unstimulated pre-transplant donor and recipient cells taken from spleen or lymph nodes. The library was produced with the immunoSEQ multiplex PCR assay. For most patients, genomic DNA was isolated using the Qiagen DNeasy Blood and Tissue Kit and was shipped frozen to Adaptive Biotechnologies for TCR sequencing. Adaptive Biotechnologies carried out high-throughput TCR-beta CDR3 sequencing of genomic DNA for most patients. From the authors' description of their analysis: Adaptive's ImmunoSEQ software was the source of the TCR sequencing data for 15 to 20 patients, while a few other patients were processed with MiXCR and VDJtools. CD4 versus CD8 sorting errors were corrected by removing sequences found in both subsets at a frequency ratio below 5:1. CDR3 nucleotide sequences shared between donor and recipient were removed because their origin could not be assigned. At least 2-fold expansion over unstimulated cells and a minimum CFSE-low frequency of 0.002% (template counts) or 0.001% (read counts) were required for clones to be classified as alloreactive. Clones were considered mappable if detected in sequenced pre-transplant spleen, lymph node, or MLR CFSE-low populations of the donor or recipient. The cumulative frequency of alloreactive clones was calculated as a percentage of all sequences, weighted by copy number. As stored in TCRdb, this immuneACCESS dataset retains in-frame rearrangements with V and J assigned. A fraction of the clones does not appear; measured against another copy, unresolved V genes explain less than half of the discrepancy, and the remainder lacks a known reason. V and J calls and clone size are given by that table; D and trimming were obtained from the DNA. For this sample there are about 90,000 clones; approximately 94% appear just once. The ten largest make up approximately 0.2% of the sample.

On the study overall, not on this receptor specifically: The relatively low number and heterogeneity of intestinal transplant patients limited the conclusions. GvH clones were detected in recipient bone marrow, and some appeared earlier in ileal mucosa or blood, consistent with an intestinal mucosal origin. Early after transplant, declines in HvG clones were associated with peak levels of circulating GvH clones. Patients with donor T cell macrochimerism had high GvH to HvG T cell clonal ratios in their allografts.

As regards this clone: Its target antigen remains unknown. No much larger clone is present one base from it, and per-base qualities are unavailable.

The rearranged segments are TRBV6-1 and TRBJ2-7, with an unclear D gene assignment. This specimen was unstimulated CD4+ T cells sorted from spleen or lymph node cells, taken before transplant. This sequence originates from a human donor who was the organ donor for an intestinal transplant. The sequence in DNA is TGTGCCAGCAGTGAAATAGGAAGGAGCGAGCAGTACTTC. This sequence encodes CASSEIGRSEQYF.